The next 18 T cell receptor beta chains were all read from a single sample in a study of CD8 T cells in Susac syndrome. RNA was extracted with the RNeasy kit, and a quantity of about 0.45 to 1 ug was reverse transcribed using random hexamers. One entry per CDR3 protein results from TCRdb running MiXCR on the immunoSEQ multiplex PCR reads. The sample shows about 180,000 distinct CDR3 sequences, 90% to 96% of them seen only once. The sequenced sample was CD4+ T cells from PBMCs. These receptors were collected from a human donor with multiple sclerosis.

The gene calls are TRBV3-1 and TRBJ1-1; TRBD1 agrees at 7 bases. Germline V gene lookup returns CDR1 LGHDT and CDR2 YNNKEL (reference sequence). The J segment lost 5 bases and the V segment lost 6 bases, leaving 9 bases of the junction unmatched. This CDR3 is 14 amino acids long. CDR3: CASRRQGGETEAFF. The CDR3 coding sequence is TGTGCCAGCAGGAGACAGGGAGGAGAGACTGAAGCTTTCTTT.

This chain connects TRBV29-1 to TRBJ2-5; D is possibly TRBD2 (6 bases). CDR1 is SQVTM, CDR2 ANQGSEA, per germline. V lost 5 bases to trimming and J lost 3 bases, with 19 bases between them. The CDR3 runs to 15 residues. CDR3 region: CSVRRWGGDEETQYF. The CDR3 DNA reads TGCAGCGTTAGACGTTGGGGCGGGGACGAAGAGACCCAGTACTTC.

This chain's CDR3 is CASSQGGWGIGYEQYF. Here the CDR3 DNA reads TGTGCCAGCAGCCAAGGGGGATGGGGTATTGGATACGAGCAGTACTTC. V is TRBV3-1 and J is TRBJ2-7; no firm D call. Germline CDR1 and CDR2: LGHDT and YNNKEL (reference sequence). Trimming took off 1 base at V and 4 bases at J, with 17 bases between the two ends. The CDR3 extends over 16 amino acids.

The CDR3 reads CALESSVSPLHF. Here the CDR3 DNA reads TGTGCCCTGGAATCCTCGGTATCACCCCTCCACTTT. The chain uses TRBV30 and TRBJ1-6, with D hard to call. There are 12 residues in the CDR3. Trimming shortened V by 8 bases and J by 10 bases, and 15 bases separated the two germline ends. Germline CDR1 is GTSNPN and CDR2 is SVGIG (reference sequence).

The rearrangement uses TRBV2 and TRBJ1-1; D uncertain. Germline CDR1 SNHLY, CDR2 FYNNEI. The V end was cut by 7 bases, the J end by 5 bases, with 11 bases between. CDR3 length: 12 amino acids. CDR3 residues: CASKAHNTEAFF. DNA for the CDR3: TGTGCCAGCAAAGCCCATAATACTGAAGCTTTCTTT.

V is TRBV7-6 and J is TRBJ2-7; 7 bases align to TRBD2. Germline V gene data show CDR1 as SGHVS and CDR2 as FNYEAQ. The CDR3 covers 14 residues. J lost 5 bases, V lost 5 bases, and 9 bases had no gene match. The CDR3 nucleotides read TGTGCCAGCAGCCCATCCCGGGGAGGGCACGAGCAGTACTTC. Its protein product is CASSPSRGGHEQYF.

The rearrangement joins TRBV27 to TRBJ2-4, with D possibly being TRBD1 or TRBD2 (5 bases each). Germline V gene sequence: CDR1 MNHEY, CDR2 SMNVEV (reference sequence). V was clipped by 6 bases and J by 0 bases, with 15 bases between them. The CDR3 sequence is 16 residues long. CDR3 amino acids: CASSPWGSQAKNIQYF. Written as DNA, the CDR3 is TGTGCCAGCAGCCCGTGGGGGTCTCAAGCCAAAAACATTCAGTACTTC.

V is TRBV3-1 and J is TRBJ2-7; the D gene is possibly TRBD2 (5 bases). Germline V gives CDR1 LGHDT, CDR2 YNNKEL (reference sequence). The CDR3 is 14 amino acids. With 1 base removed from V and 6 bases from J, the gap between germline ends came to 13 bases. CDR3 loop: CASSQVGETGEQYF. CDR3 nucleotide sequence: TGTGCCAGCAGCCAAGTTGGGGAGACTGGCGAGCAGTACTTC.

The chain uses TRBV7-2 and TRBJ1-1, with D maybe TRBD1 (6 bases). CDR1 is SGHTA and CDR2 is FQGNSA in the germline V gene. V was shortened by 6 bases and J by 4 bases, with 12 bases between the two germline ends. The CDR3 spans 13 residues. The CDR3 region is CASSNREGTEAFF. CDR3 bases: TGTGCCAGCAGTAACAGGGAGGGCACTGAAGCTTTCTTT.

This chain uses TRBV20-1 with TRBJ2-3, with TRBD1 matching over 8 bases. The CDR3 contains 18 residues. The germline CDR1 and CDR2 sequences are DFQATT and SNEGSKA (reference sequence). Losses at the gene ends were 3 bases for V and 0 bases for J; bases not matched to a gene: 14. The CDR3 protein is CSARPRTGTLSSTDTQYF. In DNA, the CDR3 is TGCAGTGCTAGGCCGCGGACAGGGACCCTCTCTAGCACAGATACGCAGTATTTT.

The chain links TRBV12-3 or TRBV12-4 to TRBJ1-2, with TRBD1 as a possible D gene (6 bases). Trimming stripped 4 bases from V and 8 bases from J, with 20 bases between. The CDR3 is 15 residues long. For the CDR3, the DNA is TGTGCCAGCAGTTCAGGGGTCGTGGGGGGAAAAGGCTACACCTTC. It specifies CASSSGVVGGKGYTF.

This CDR3 is CAIRGASGGNNEQFF. DNA of the CDR3: TGTGCCATCAGGGGTGCTAGCGGGGGTAACAATGAGCAGTTCTTC. The chain carries TRBV10-3 and TRBJ2-1; 10 bases are a match to TRBD2. The CDR3 spans 15 residues. Germline trimming cut 6 bases from V and 5 bases from J; bases unmatched to any gene: 7. CDR1 is ENHRY, CDR2 SYGVKD, per germline.

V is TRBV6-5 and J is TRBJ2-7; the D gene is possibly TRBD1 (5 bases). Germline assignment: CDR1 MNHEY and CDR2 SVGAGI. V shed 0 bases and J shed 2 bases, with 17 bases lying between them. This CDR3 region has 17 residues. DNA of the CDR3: TGTGCCAGCAGTTACTCCGACAGCAGAGTTTGGCCCTACGAGCAGTACTTC. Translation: CASSYSDSRVWPYEQYF.

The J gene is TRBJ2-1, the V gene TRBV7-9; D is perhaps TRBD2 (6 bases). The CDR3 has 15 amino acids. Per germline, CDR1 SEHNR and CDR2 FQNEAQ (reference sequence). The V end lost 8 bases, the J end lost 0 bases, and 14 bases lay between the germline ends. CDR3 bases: TGTGCCAGCCAGTCACGGGGGACCTCCTACAATGAGCAGTTCTTC. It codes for CASQSRGTSYNEQFF.

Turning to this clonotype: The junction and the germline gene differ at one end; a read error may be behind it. The CDR3 nucleotides are TGTGCCAGCAGCCAACTAGCGGGGGGCTCGGATCGGCACTTC. Translated, it gives CASSQLAGGSDRHF. The chain is built from TRBV7-3 and TRBJ2-7, with 12 bases lining up with TRBD2. The CDR3 extends over 14 amino acids. Looked up from germline, CDR1 is SGHTA and CDR2 is FQGTGA.

The CDR3 nucleotides are TGTGCCAGCAGCCCGCCGACAGAGAGCTCTGGAAACACCATATATTTT. The encoded protein is CASSPPTESSGNTIYF. The chain joins TRBV4-2 to TRBJ1-3; possibly TRBD1 for D (5 bases). The CDR3 sequence is 16 residues long. Trimming removed 4 bases from V and 0 bases from J, with 13 bases in between. Germline V CDR1 and CDR2: LGHNA, YNFKEQ.

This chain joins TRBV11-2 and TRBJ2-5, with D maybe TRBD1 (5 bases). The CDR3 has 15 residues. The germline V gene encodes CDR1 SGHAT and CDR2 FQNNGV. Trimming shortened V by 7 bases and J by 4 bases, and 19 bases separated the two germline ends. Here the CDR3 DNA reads TGTGCCAGCAACTCACAGGACAACCCGGGAGAGACCCAGTACTTC. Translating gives CASNSQDNPGETQYF.

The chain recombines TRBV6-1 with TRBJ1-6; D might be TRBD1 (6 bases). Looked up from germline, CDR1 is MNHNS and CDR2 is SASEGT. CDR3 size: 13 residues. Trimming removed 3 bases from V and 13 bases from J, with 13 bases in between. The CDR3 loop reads CASSDGQLLPLHF. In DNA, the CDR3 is TGTGCCAGCAGTGACGGACAGCTCCTCCCCCTCCACTTT.